This TCR beta chain stems from a study of blood T cell repertoires in COVID-19. Across the whole study: Material from acute and convalescent COVID-19 was sourced from the United States, Italy and Spain.

The germline gives CDR1 LGHDT, CDR2 YNNKEL (reference sequence). The CDR3 length is 24 residues. V dropped 2 bases and J dropped 5; count of bases not matched to a gene: 27. The protocol was immunoSEQ multiplex PCR, while the TCRdb copy is restricted to in-frame clones and leaves out a portion. Here the sample spans 170,000 or so clones, roughly 80% being singletons. This TCR came from a human donor in a cohort sampled during active COVID-19. The sequenced material came from peripheral blood. The chain combines TRBV3-1 (or the pseudogene TRBV3-2) with TRBJ2-3; 14 bases agree with TRBD2. CDR3 in DNA: TGTGCCAGCAGCCAACCCAGCGGACTAGCGGGGGGAACACGAATTGCGCAGGTTGGAGATACGCAGTATTTT. Its translation: CASSQPSGLAGGTRIAQVGDTQYF.